The 6 T cell receptor beta chains listed next were all sequenced from one sample in a study of shared clonotypes between healthy human individuals. Some clones are missing from TCRdb's copy, which holds only in-frame ones; the method was immunoSEQ multiplex PCR. The sample yields 1.5 million to 1.9 million clones, 95% to 99% seen once. Sequenced material: naive CD4+ T cells sorted from blood. Subset given: CD45RA+ positively selected. These receptors all stem from a man aged 25-45 years in good health.

This clone was seen a single time. This chain links TRBV7-2 with TRBJ2-5; 9 positions agree with TRBD1. The CDR3 spans 14 residues. The germline V gene encodes CDR1 SGHTA and CDR2 FQGNSA. The junction had 11 bases not matched to a gene; V was cut back by 7 bases and J by 8 bases. This chain's CDR3 is CASKIQGATDTQYF. The CDR3 DNA reads as TGTGCCAGCAAAATACAGGGGGCCACGGATACCCAGTACTTC.

The chain carries TRBV15 and TRBJ2-3, with 7 positions matching TRBD2. V lost 3 bases, J lost 3 bases, and 3 bases stayed unmatched. CDR1 LNHNV and CDR2 YYDKDF come from the germline V gene (reference sequence). This CDR3 has 14 amino acids. CDR3 sequence reads: CATSSRRETDTQYF. The CDR3 bases are TGTGCCACCAGCAGCCGGCGGGAGACAGATACGCAGTATTTT.

This clone came up once. V and J are TRBV14 and TRBJ2-2, with a weak D call TRBD2 (6 bases). V was shortened by 10 bases and J by 4 bases, with 13 bases between the two germline ends. Germline CDR1 reads SGHDN; CDR2 reads FVKESK. This CDR3 contains 13 residues. CDR3 in DNA: TGTGCCACCGCTGAGCGGGTCACCGGGGAGCTGTTTTTT. Protein product: CATAERVTGELFF.

The DNA for the CDR3 is TGCAGCGTTGAAGTGGCAGTCTATGGCTACACCTTC. Its translation: CSVEVAVYGYTF. The chain combines TRBV29-1 with TRBJ1-2, with D unclear. Germline loops: CDR1 SQVTM, CDR2 ANQGSEA. The V and J ends lost 1 base and 4 bases respectively, with 7 bases between them. CDR3 length: 12 amino acids.

This clone was seen only once. This chain joins TRBV7-2 and TRBJ1-5; tentative D call: TRBD1 (6 bases). Looked up from germline, CDR1 is SGHTA and CDR2 is FQGNSA. Trimming cost V 4 bases and J 2 bases, with 6 bases left between them. This CDR3 is built from 13 residues. The DNA of the CDR3 is TGTGCCAGCAGCTCAGGGGGCAATCAGCCCCAGCATTTT. Its translation is CASSSGGNQPQHF.

This clone was detected only once. The V and J genes are TRBV7-2 and TRBJ2-5, with 11 bases aligning to TRBD1. The CDR3 sequence is 19 residues long. Germline CDR1 SGHTA, CDR2 FQGNSA. V lost 6 bases and J lost 5; bases outside the gene matches: 20. CDR3 amino acids: CASRPGQGASGSNVETQYF. The DNA for the CDR3 is TGTGCCAGCAGGCCAGGACAGGGGGCCAGCGGGAGTAATGTGGAGACCCAGTACTTC. The full variable domain, rest sourced from reference TRBV7-2 and TRBJ2-5, is GAGVSQSPSNKVTEKGKDVELRCDPISGHTALYWYRQSLGQGLEFLIYFQGNSAPDKSGLPSDRFSAERTGGSVSTLTIQRTQQEDSAVYLCASRPGQGASGSNVETQYFGPGTRLLVL.